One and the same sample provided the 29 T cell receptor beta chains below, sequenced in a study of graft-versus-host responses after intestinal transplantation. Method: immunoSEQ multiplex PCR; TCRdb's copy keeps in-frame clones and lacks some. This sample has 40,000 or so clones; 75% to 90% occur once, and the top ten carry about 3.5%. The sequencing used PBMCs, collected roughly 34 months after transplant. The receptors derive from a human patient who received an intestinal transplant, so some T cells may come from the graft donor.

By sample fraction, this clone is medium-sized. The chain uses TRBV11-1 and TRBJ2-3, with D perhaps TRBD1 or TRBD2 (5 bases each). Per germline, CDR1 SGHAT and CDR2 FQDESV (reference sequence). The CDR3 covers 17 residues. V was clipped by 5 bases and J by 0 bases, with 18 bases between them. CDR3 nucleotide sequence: TGTGCCAGCAGCCCCGGGGTAGGGGAGCCTAGCACAGATACGCAGTATTTT. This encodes CASSPGVGEPSTDTQYF.

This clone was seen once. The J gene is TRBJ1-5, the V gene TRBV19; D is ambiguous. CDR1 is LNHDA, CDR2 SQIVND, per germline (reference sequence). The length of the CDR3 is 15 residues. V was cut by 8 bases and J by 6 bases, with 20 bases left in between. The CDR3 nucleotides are TGTGCCAGTGGAGCAGCCCTAGGGTCTGGTCAGCCCCAGCATTTT. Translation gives CASGAALGSGQPQHF.

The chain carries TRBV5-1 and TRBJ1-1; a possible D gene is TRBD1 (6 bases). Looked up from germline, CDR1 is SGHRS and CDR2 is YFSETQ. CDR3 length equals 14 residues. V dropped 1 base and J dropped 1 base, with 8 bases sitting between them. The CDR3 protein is CASSLQGQNTEAFF. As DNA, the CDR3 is TGCGCCAGCAGCTTGCAGGGGCAGAACACTGAAGCTTTCTTT.

DNA of the CDR3: TGTGCCAGCAGTTCCCTGGGACCCCAGAGGACCGGGGAGCTGTTTTTT. Protein: CASSSLGPQRTGELFF. The chain uses TRBV27 and TRBJ2-2; D is perhaps TRBD1 or TRBD2 (5 bases each). Per germline, CDR1 MNHEY and CDR2 SMNVEV (reference sequence). The V gene lost 4 bases and the J gene lost 5 bases, with 17 bases spanning the gap. The CDR3 loop spans 16 amino acids.

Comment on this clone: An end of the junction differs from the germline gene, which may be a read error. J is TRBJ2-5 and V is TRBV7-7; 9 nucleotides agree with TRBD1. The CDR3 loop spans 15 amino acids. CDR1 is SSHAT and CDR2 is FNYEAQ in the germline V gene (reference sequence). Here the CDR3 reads CASSVEGQGLETQYF. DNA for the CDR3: TGTGCTAGCAGCGTAGAGGGACAGGGATTAGAGACCCAGTACTTC.

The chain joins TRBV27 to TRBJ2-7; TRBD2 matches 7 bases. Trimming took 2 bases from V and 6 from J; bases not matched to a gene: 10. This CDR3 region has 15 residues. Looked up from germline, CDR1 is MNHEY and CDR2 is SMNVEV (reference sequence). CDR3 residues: CASSLASGVAGEQYF. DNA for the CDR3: TGTGCCAGCAGTTTAGCTAGCGGCGTCGCTGGCGAGCAGTACTTC.

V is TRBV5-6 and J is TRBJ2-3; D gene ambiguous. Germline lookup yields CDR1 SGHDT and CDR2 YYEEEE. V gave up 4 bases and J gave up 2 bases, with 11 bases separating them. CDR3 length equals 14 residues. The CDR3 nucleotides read TGTGCCAGCAGCCCGCAGTCTTTCACAGATACGCAGTATTTT. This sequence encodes CASSPQSFTDTQYF.

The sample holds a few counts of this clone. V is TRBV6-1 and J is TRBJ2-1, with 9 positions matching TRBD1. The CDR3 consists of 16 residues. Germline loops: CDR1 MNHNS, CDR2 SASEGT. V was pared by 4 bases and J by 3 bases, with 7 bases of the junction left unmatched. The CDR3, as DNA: TGTGCCAGCAGTGTTAGGGACAGGGAAGGCTACAATGAGCAGTTCTTC. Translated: CASSVRDREGYNEQFF.

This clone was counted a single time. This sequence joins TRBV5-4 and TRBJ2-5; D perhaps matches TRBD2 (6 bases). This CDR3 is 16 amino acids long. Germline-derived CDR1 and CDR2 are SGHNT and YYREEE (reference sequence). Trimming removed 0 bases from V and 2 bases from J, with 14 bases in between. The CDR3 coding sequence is TGTGCCAGCAGCTTGGGTTTCAGCGGAGGGCAAGAGACCCAGTACTTC. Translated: CASSLGFSGGQETQYF.

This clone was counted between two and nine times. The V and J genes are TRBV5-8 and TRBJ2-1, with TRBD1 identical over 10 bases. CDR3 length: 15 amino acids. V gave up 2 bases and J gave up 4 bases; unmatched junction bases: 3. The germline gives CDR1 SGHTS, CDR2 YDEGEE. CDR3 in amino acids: CASSLPGQGYNEQFF. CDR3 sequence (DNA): TGTGCCAGCAGCTTACCGGGACAGGGGTACAATGAGCAGTTCTTC.

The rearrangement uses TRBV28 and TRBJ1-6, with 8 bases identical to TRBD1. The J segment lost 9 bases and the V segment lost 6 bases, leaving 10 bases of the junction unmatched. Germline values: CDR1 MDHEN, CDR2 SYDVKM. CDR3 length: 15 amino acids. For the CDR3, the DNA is TGTGCCAGCAGCCTTGGACAGGGAGGGAGTTCACCCCTCCACTTT. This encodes CASSLGQGGSSPLHF.

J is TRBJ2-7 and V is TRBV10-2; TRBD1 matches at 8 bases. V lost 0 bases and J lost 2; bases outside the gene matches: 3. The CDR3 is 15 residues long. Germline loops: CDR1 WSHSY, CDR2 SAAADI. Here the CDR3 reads CASSESNRGAYEQYF. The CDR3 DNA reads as TGCGCCAGCAGTGAGTCCAACAGGGGGGCCTACGAGCAGTACTTC.

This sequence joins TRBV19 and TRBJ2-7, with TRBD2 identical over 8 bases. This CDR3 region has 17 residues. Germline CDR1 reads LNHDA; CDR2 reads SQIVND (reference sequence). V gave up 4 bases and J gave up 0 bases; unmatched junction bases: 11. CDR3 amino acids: CASSTRGGTRSSYEQYF. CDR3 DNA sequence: TGTGCCAGTAGTACCCGGGGGGGGACGCGAAGCTCCTACGAGCAGTACTTC.

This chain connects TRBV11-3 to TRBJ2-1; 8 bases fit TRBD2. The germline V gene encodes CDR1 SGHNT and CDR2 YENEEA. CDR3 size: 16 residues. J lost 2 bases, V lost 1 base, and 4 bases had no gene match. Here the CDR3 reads CASSLGNGGAYNEQFF. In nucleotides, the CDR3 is TGTGCCAGCAGCTTAGGCAACGGGGGGGCCTACAATGAGCAGTTCTTC.

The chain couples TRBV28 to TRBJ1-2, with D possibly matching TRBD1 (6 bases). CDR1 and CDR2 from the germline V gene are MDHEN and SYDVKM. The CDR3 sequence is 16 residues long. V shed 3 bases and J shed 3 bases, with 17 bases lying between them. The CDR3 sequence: CASSFRFRGGYYGYTF. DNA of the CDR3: TGTGCCAGCAGTTTCCGTTTCAGGGGTGGGTACTATGGCTACACCTTC.

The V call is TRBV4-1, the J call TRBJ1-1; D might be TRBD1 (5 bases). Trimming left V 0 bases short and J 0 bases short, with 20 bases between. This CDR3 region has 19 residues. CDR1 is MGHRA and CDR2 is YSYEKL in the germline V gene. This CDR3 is CASSQDALEGGAVNTEAFF. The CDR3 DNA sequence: TGCGCCAGCAGCCAAGATGCCCTGGAAGGCGGGGCCGTGAACACTGAAGCTTTCTTT.

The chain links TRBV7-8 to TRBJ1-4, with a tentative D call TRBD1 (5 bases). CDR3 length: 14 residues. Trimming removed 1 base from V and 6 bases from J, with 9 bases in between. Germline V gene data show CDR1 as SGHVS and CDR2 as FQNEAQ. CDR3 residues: CASSLGGTDEKLFF. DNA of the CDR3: TGTGCCAGCAGCTTAGGAGGGACGGATGAAAAACTGTTTTTT.

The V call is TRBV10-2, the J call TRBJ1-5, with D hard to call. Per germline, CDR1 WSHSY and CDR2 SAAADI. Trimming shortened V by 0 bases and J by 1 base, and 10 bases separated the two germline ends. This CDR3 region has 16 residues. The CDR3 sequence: CASSESSGLSNQPQHF. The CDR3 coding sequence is TGCGCCAGCAGTGAGTCTTCAGGTTTGAGCAATCAGCCCCAGCATTTT.

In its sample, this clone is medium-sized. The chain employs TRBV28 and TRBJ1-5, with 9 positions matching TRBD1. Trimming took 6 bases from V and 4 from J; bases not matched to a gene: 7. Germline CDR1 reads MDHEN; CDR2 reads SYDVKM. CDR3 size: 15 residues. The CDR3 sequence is CASRGQGRINQPQHF. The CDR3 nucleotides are TGTGCCAGCAGAGGACAGGGGCGGATTAATCAGCCCCAGCATTTT.

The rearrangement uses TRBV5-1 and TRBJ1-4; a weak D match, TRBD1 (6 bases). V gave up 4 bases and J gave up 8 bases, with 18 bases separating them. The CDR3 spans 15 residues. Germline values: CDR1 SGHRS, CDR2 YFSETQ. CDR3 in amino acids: CASSPRDTGEEKLFF. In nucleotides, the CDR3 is TGCGCCAGCAGCCCCCGGGACACCGGCGAGGAAAAACTGTTTTTT.

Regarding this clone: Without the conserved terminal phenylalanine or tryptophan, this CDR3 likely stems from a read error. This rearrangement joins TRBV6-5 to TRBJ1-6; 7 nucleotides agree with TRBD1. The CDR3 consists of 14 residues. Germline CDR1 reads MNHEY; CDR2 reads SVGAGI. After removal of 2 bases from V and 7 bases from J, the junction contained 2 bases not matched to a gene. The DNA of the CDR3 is TGTGCCAGCAGTTACGCCAGGGGGAATTCACCCCTCCACCTT. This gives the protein CASSYARGNSPLHL.

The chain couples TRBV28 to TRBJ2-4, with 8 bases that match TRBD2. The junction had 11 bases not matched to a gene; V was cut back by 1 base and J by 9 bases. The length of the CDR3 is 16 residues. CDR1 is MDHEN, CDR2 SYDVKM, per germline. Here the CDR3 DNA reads TGTGCCAGCAGTTTATCCGAGCGGGGGCGCGGAGCCATTCAGTACTTC. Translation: CASSLSERGRGAIQYF.

The CDR3 loop reads CATSRVAGNVNTEAFF. The CDR3 region has the DNA TGTGCCACCAGCAGAGTAGCGGGCAATGTGAACACTGAAGCTTTCTTT. The chain combines TRBV15 with TRBJ1-1; D is undetermined. The CDR3 extends over 16 amino acids. Germline V gives CDR1 LNHNV, CDR2 YYDKDF (reference sequence). V was clipped by 1 base and J by 0 bases, with 12 bases between them. The variable domain in full, with the rest retrieved from reference TRBV15 and TRBJ1-1, is DAMVIQNPRYQVTQFGKPVTLSCSQTLNHNVMYWYQQKSSQAPKLLFHYYDKDFNNEADTPDNFQSRRPNTSFCFLDIRSPGLGDTAMYLCATSRVAGNVNTEAFFGQGTRLTVV.

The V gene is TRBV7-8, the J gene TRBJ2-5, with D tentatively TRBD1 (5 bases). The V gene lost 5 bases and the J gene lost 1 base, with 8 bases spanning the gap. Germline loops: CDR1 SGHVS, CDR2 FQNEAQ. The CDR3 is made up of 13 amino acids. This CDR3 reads CASSPQVQETQYF. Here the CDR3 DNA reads TGTGCCAGCAGCCCACAGGTCCAAGAGACCCAGTACTTC.

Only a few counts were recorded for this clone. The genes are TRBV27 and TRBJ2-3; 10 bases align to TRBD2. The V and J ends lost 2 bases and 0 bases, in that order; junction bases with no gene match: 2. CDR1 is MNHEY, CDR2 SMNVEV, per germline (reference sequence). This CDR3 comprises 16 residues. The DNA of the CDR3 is TGTGCCAGCAGTTTAAAGCGGGGGGGTAGCACAGATACGCAGTATTTT. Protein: CASSLKRGGSTDTQYF.

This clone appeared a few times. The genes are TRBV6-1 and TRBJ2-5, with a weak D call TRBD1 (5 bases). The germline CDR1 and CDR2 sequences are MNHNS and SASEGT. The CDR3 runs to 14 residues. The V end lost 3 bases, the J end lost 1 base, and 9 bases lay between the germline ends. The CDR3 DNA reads TGTGCCAGCAGTGAGCAGGGCGCCCAAGAGACCCAGTACTTC. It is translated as CASSEQGAQETQYF.

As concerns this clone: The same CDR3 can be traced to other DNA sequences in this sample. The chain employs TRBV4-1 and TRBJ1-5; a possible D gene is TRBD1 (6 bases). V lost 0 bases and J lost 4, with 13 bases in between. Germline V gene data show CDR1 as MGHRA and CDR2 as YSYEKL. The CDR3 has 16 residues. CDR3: CASSQELGQINQPQHF. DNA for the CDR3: TGCGCCAGCAGCCAAGAGTTAGGACAGATAAATCAGCCCCAGCATTTT.

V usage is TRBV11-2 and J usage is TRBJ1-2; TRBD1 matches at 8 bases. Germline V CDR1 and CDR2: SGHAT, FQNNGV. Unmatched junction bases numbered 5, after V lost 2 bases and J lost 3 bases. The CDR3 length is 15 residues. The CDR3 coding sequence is TGTGCCAGCAGCTTAAGAATGGGACAGGACTATGGCTACACCTTC. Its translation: CASSLRMGQDYGYTF.

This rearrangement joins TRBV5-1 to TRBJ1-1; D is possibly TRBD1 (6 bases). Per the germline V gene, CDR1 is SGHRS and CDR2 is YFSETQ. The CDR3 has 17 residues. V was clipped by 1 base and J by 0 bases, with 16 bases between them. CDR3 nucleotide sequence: TGCGCCAGCAGCTTGTTGGGCAGGGGCCTCATGAACACTGAAGCTTTCTTT. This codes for CASSLLGRGLMNTEAFF. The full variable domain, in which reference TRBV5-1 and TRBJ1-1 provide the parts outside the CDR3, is KAGVTQTPRYLIKTRGQQVTLSCSPISGHRSVSWYQQTPGQGLQFLFEYFSETQRNKGNFPGRFSGRQFSNSRSEMNVSTLELGDSALYLCASSLLGRGLMNTEAFFGQGTRLTVV.